Presented here are 26 T cell receptor beta chains from one specimen sequenced in a study of blood T cell repertoires in COVID-19. The data were produced by immunoSEQ multiplex PCR, yet TCRdb's version contains in-frame clones alone and is incomplete. This table has some 320,000 clones, 85% appearing once. The sequencing input was PBMCs or T cells enriched from blood (not recorded which). These TCRs come from a woman aged 25-40 years who had been exposed to COVID-19.

This chain connects TRBV28 to TRBJ1-4; 8 nucleotides align to TRBD1. The CDR3 sequence is 15 residues long. J was trimmed by 8 bases and V by 5 bases; bases with no gene match: 10. Germline V CDR1 and CDR2: MDHEN, SYDVKM. As DNA, the CDR3 is TGTGCCAGCAGTCACATGACAGGGGTAATAGAAAAACTGTTTTTT. It yields the protein CASSHMTGVIEKLFF. Variable domain in full (rest from reference TRBV28 and TRBJ1-4): DVKVTQSSRYLVKRTGEKVFLECVQDMDHENMFWYRQDPGLGLRLIYFSYDVKMKEKGDIPEGYSVSREKKERFSLILESASTNQTSMYLCASSHMTGVIEKLFFGSGTQLSVL.

This chain joins TRBV27 and TRBJ2-5, with TRBD1 matching over 8 bases. CDR1 is MNHEY, CDR2 SMNVEV, per germline (reference sequence). With V trimmed by 7 bases and J by 4 bases, 17 bases remained unmatched. The CDR3 has 17 amino acids. The CDR3 reads CASKPPPIDRGRETQYF. CDR3 sequence (DNA): TGTGCCAGCAAACCGCCTCCTATTGACAGGGGCAGAGAGACCCAGTACTTC.

This rearrangement joins TRBV9 to TRBJ2-3, with 8 bases that match TRBD1. The CDR3 consists of 17 residues. Trimming removed 3 bases from V and 2 bases from J; junction bases left unmatched: 11. Germline CDR1 reads SGDLS; CDR2 reads YYNGEE. The CDR3 region is CASSAYVTGATTDTQYF. CDR3 sequence (DNA): TGTGCCAGCAGCGCATATGTGACAGGGGCGACCACAGATACGCAGTATTTT.

V gene TRBV6-5 combines with J gene TRBJ1-1; D might be TRBD1 (5 bases). Germline-derived CDR1 and CDR2 are MNHEY and SVGAGI. V lost 7 bases to trimming and J lost 1 base, with 16 bases between them. The CDR3 is 15 residues long. CDR3 nucleotide sequence: TGTGCCAGCAAACTGATGATGGGGGGGAACACTGAAGCTTTCTTT. It is translated as CASKLMMGGNTEAFF.

The chain joins TRBV24-1 to TRBJ1-5; 7 bases are shared with TRBD1. The V segment lost 4 bases and the J segment 4 bases; nucleotides outside the gene matches: 9. The CDR3 contains 16 residues. Germline assignment: CDR1 KGHDR and CDR2 SFDVKD. CDR3 loop: CATSEGTGDLNQPQHF. The DNA of the CDR3 is TGTGCCACCAGTGAGGGCACAGGGGACTTAAATCAGCCCCAGCATTTT.

CDR3 loop: CASSVGTSGGAVQETQYF. The CDR3 DNA reads as TGTGCCAGCAGCGTAGGAACTAGCGGGGGGGCCGTACAAGAGACCCAGTACTTC. This chain connects TRBV9 to TRBJ2-5; 13 bases are a match to TRBD2. V shed 0 bases, J shed 2 bases, and the junction held 7 bases outside the gene matches. Germline V gene data show CDR1 as SGDLS and CDR2 as YYNGEE. The CDR3 consists of 18 residues.

The chain joins TRBV7-3 to TRBJ2-1, with D perhaps matching TRBD2 (5 bases). The CDR3 sequence is 15 residues long. Germline V gives CDR1 SGHTA, CDR2 FQGTGA. V lost 3 bases and J lost 2, with 11 bases in between. CDR3 in amino acids: CASSFSAAPYNEQFF. The CDR3 DNA sequence: TGTGCCAGCAGCTTTAGCGCGGCCCCCTACAATGAGCAGTTCTTC.

This chain connects TRBV10-3 to TRBJ2-5; 10 bases fit TRBD2. The germline gives CDR1 ENHRY, CDR2 SYGVKD. J gave up 1 base and V 4 bases, and 6 bases lay outside the gene matches. The CDR3 runs 16 residues. DNA of the CDR3: TGTGCCATCAGTGGTTCCCGACTAGCGGGCCAAGAGACCCAGTACTTC. Its translation: CAISGSRLAGQETQYF.

The CDR3 reads CASSLSPSYEQYF. For the CDR3, the DNA is TGTGCCAGCAGCTTATCTCCCTCCTACGAGCAGTACTTC. V gene TRBV11-2 combines with J gene TRBJ2-7, with D hard to call. The CDR3 loop spans 13 amino acids. V lost 2 bases, J lost 0 bases, and 5 bases lay in between. Germline CDR1 SGHAT, CDR2 FQNNGV. Using reference TRBV11-2 and TRBJ2-7 for the parts outside the CDR3, the full variable domain is EAGVAQSPRYKIIEKRQSVAFWCNPISGHATLYWYQQILGQGPKLLIQFQNNGVVDDSQLPKDRFSAERLKGVDSTLKIQPAKLEDSAVYLCASSLSPSYEQYFGPGTRLTVT.

The rearrangement uses TRBV30 and TRBJ1-4; D perhaps matches TRBD1 (5 bases). The CDR3 covers 13 residues. Trimming pared 1 base from V and 6 bases from J, leaving 9 bases between. Germline CDR1 reads GTSNPN; CDR2 reads SVGIG (reference sequence). The CDR3 nucleotides are TGTGCCTGGAGTGAGCAGGGTCATGAAAAACTGTTTTTT. Encoded protein: CAWSEQGHEKLFF.

The V gene is TRBV27, the J gene TRBJ2-1; 11 positions match TRBD1. Germline CDR1 MNHEY, CDR2 SMNVEV (reference sequence). This CDR3 contains 16 residues. Unmatched junction bases numbered 7, after V lost 3 bases and J lost 6 bases. Written as DNA, the CDR3 is TGTGCCAGCAGTTTTACCGGGACAGGGGGGTCCAATGAGCAGTTCTTC. Translating it yields CASSFTGTGGSNEQFF.

The chain joins TRBV7-9 to TRBJ2-1; 7 positions match TRBD2. Germline V CDR1 and CDR2: SEHNR, FQNEAQ (reference sequence). Losses at the gene ends were 5 bases for V and 0 bases for J; bases not matched to a gene: 4. There are 15 residues in the CDR3. CDR3 sequence: CASSLTSDSYNEQFF. In DNA, the CDR3 is TGTGCCAGCAGCCTAACTAGCGACTCCTACAATGAGCAGTTCTTC.

The count of this clone is one. The chain couples TRBV5-5 to TRBJ2-1, with 9 bases lining up with TRBD2. The trim removed 2 bases at V and 8 bases at J, leaving 8 bases unmatched. The germline gives CDR1 SGHKS, CDR2 YYEKEE (reference sequence). The CDR3 covers 15 residues. The CDR3: CASSLGSGSTHEQFF. As DNA, the CDR3 is TGTGCCAGCAGCTTAGGTAGCGGGAGTACCCATGAGCAGTTCTTC.

The rearrangement links TRBV28 to TRBJ2-1, with D hard to call. This CDR3 is built from 11 residues. CDR1 and CDR2 from the germline V gene are MDHEN and SYDVKM. The germline V and J ends were trimmed by 6 bases and 7 bases, with 7 bases remaining between them. CDR3 region: CASSPHNEQFF. CDR3 nucleotide sequence: TGTGCCAGCAGCCCCCATAATGAGCAGTTCTTC.

The rearrangement links TRBV19 to TRBJ2-1, with 11 positions matching TRBD2. This CDR3 has 14 amino acids. V gave up 6 bases and J gave up 9 bases; unmatched junction bases: 7. Germline-derived CDR1 and CDR2 are LNHDA and SQIVND (reference sequence). The CDR3 loop reads CASRSSGREGEQFF. As DNA, the CDR3 is TGTGCCAGTAGGAGTAGCGGGAGGGAGGGTGAGCAGTTCTTC.

V and J are TRBV12-3 or TRBV12-4 and TRBJ2-7; D is possibly TRBD2 (6 bases). Trimming shortened V by 6 bases and J by 5 bases, and 11 bases separated the two germline ends. The CDR3 runs to 12 residues. The CDR3 coding sequence is TGTGCCAGCAGGATAACTAGCAACGAGCAGTACTTC. Translating it yields CASRITSNEQYF.

This chain connects TRBV27 to TRBJ1-6; D is uncertain. Germline V gives CDR1 MNHEY, CDR2 SMNVEV (reference sequence). V was clipped by 4 bases and J by 4 bases, with 17 bases between them. The CDR3 consists of 17 residues. CDR3 loop: CASSYRDARLYNSPLHF. The CDR3 DNA reads as TGTGCCAGCAGTTATCGGGATGCCCGTCTTTATAATTCACCCCTCCACTTT.

The rearrangement uses TRBV28 and TRBJ1-2; 7 nucleotides match TRBD1. Germline CDR1 and CDR2: MDHEN and SYDVKM. The CDR3 contains 14 residues. The V segment lost 6 bases and the J segment 1 base; nucleotides outside the gene matches: 5. The CDR3 protein is CASSSGGSNYGYTF. For the CDR3, the DNA is TGTGCCAGCAGCTCAGGGGGGAGTAACTATGGCTACACCTTC.

The rearrangement links TRBV11-2 to TRBJ1-2; 7 nucleotides line up with TRBD1. V lost 5 bases to trimming and J lost 4 bases; unmatched junction nucleotides: 7. Germline loops: CDR1 SGHAT, CDR2 FQNNGV. The CDR3 is 14 residues long. DNA of the CDR3: TGTGCCAGCAGCCTAAGGGACAGCAGCTATGGCTACACCTTC. It translates to CASSLRDSSYGYTF.

The V and J genes are TRBV3-1 (or the pseudogene TRBV3-2) and TRBJ2-1, with D possibly matching TRBD2 (5 bases). Germline V gives CDR1 LGHDT, CDR2 YNNKEL (reference sequence). The CDR3 loop spans 13 amino acids. Trimming left V 4 bases short and J 8 bases short, with 12 bases between. CDR3 nucleotides: TGTGCCAGCAGCCCCCGGGAAGACCATGAGCAGTTCTTC. Encoded protein: CASSPREDHEQFF.

The chain has TRBV6-5 and TRBJ1-2; 10 bases fit TRBD1. Germline CDR1 MNHEY, CDR2 SVGAGI. CDR3 length equals 16 residues. Losses at the gene ends were 0 bases for V and 5 bases for J; bases not matched to a gene: 6. CDR3 sequence: CASSYSQTGGVYGYTF. As DNA, the CDR3 is TGTGCCAGCAGTTACTCGCAGACAGGGGGCGTATATGGCTACACCTTC.

The chain combines TRBV30 with TRBJ2-5; D may be TRBD2 (6 bases). The CDR3 has 12 residues. Germline V gene lookup returns CDR1 GTSNPN and CDR2 SVGIG (reference sequence). Trimming removed 5 bases from V and 4 bases from J, with 11 bases in between. CDR3 DNA sequence: TGTGCCTGGGGTCAGGGAGGAGAGACCCAGTACTTC. This codes for CAWGQGGETQYF.

The V gene is TRBV19, the J gene TRBJ2-7; D is undetermined. The CDR3 extends over 15 amino acids. Between the trimmed V and J ends, which lost 2 bases and 4 bases, there was a span of 15 bases. Germline-derived CDR1 and CDR2 are LNHDA and SQIVND (reference sequence). CDR3 nucleotide sequence: TGTGCCAGTAGTATACAGGTGACCCAAGGATACGAGCAGTACTTC. Translating it yields CASSIQVTQGYEQYF.

CDR3 coding DNA: TGTGCCAGCTCACCACCACCCAGGGCTAGCTACACCTTC. It translates to CASSPPPRASYTF. The rearrangement joins TRBV18 to TRBJ1-2; D might be TRBD1 (5 bases). CDR1 and CDR2 from the germline V gene are KGHSH and LQKENI. The CDR3 spans 13 residues. V was clipped by 0 bases and J by 9 bases, with 11 bases between them.

The V gene is TRBV18, the J gene TRBJ1-2; possible D gene TRBD1, 5 bases. Trimming took off 6 bases at V and 0 bases at J, with 29 bases between the two ends. Germline assignment: CDR1 KGHSH and CDR2 LQKENI. The CDR3 has 20 amino acids. The DNA for the CDR3 is TGTGCCAGCTCCATTGAAACGCATCGGGCAGGGTCGGCACCTAACTATGGCTACACCTTC. Protein: CASSIETHRAGSAPNYGYTF.

The CDR3 DNA reads as TGTGCCAGCAGCTTGAATGTCGGGACAGGAAATGAAAAACTGTTTTTT. As protein: CASSLNVGTGNEKLFF. The chain couples TRBV5-8 to TRBJ1-4, with TRBD1 identical over 8 bases. The CDR3 loop spans 16 amino acids. From germline, CDR1 is SGHTS and CDR2 YDEGEE. After removal of 1 base from V and 5 bases from J, the junction contained 7 bases not matched to a gene.